This entry lists 19 T cell receptor beta chains sequenced from one sample in a study of blood T cell repertoires in COVID-19. The method was immunoSEQ multiplex PCR; TCRdb's version includes in-frame clones alone and lacks a portion of them. Here the sample spans approximately 270,000 clones, approximately 85% being singletons. The source material was peripheral blood. These receptors were taken from a woman in her 70s with acute or convalescent COVID-19.

The rearrangement joins TRBV5-4 to TRBJ2-5; maybe TRBD1 (5 bases). The germline CDR1 and CDR2 sequences are SGHNT and YYREEE (reference sequence). V was cut by 4 bases and J by 5 bases, with 18 bases left in between. The CDR3 has 15 amino acids. The CDR3 DNA reads as TGTGCCAGCAGCCGGACGCTGGACATTAGCGAGACCCAGTACTTC. Translated, it gives CASSRTLDISETQYF.

The chain uses TRBV18 and TRBJ1-1; D remains ambiguous. This CDR3 has 13 amino acids. The V and J ends lost 0 bases and 11 bases respectively, with 13 bases between them. Germline V gene lookup returns CDR1 KGHSH and CDR2 LQKENI. CDR3 sequence reads: CASSPPNGFGAFF. The CDR3 nucleotides are TGTGCCAGCTCACCACCGAACGGGTTCGGCGCTTTCTTT.

The J gene is TRBJ1-4, the V gene TRBV6-5, with a tentative D call TRBD1 (6 bases). The CDR3 covers 13 residues. Trimming removed 6 bases at V and 7 bases at J, with 12 bases between. In germline, CDR1 is MNHEY, CDR2 SVGAGI. The CDR3 sequence: CASRRSGVEKLFF. The CDR3, as DNA: TGTGCCAGCAGAAGGTCAGGGGTTGAAAAACTGTTTTTT.

The chain couples TRBV19 to TRBJ1-4; maybe TRBD1 (5 bases). CDR1 is LNHDA, CDR2 SQIVND, per germline (reference sequence). CDR3 length: 14 amino acids. V dropped 3 bases and J dropped 12 bases, with 17 bases sitting between them. The CDR3 loop is CASSIMGLPEELFF. As DNA, the CDR3 is TGTGCCAGTAGTATTATGGGGCTCCCCGAGGAACTGTTTTTT.

V usage is TRBV18 and J usage is TRBJ1-1, with 8 bases matching TRBD1. Germline CDR1 and CDR2: KGHSH and LQKENI. The CDR3 is 15 amino acids. J lost 4 bases, V lost 3 bases, and 7 bases had no gene match. CDR3 sequence: CASSPGQGKITEAFF. CDR3 bases: TGTGCCAGCTCACCTGGACAGGGAAAGATCACTGAAGCTTTCTTT. Full variable domain (missing parts from reference TRBV18 and TRBJ1-1): NAGVMQNPRHLVRRRGQEARLRCSPMKGHSHVYWYRQLPEEGLKFMVYLQKENIIDESGMPKERFSAEFPKEGPSILRIQQVVRGDSAAYFCASSPGQGKITEAFFGQGTRLTVV.

The chain recombines TRBV5-1 with TRBJ2-7; D unclear. Germline V CDR1 and CDR2: SGHRS, YFSETQ. CDR3 length: 14 amino acids. Deletions cut 0 bases from V and 5 bases from J, with 12 bases between. The CDR3 protein is CASSLGDSLDEQYF. The DNA for the CDR3 is TGCGCCAGCAGCTTGGGTGATAGTCTAGACGAGCAGTACTTC.

This clone was detected only once. The rearrangement uses TRBV20-1 and TRBJ2-5; 10 nucleotides align to TRBD1. Per the germline V gene, CDR1 is DFQATT and CDR2 is SNEGSKA (reference sequence). CDR3 length equals 14 residues. With V trimmed by 3 bases and J by 4 bases, 5 bases remained unmatched. CDR3: CSASRRDRGETQYF. The CDR3 DNA sequence: TGCAGTGCTAGTAGGAGGGACAGGGGAGAGACCCAGTACTTC.

The rearrangement links TRBV19 to TRBJ1-5, with TRBD1 matching 7 bases. After removal of 7 bases from V and 1 base from J, the junction contained 16 bases not matched to a gene. This CDR3 has 18 amino acids. The germline V gene encodes CDR1 LNHDA and CDR2 SQIVND (reference sequence). The CDR3 loop is CASTTNRVGQTSNQPQHF. The CDR3 nucleotides read TGTGCCAGTACGACTAATAGGGTGGGACAGACAAGCAATCAGCCCCAGCATTTT.

The chain combines TRBV9 with TRBJ2-5; D uncertain. The CDR3 is made up of 16 amino acids. The V and J ends lost 1 base and 2 bases respectively, with 15 bases between them. From germline, CDR1 is SGDLS and CDR2 YYNGEE. For the CDR3, the DNA is TGTGCCAGCAGCGTATATGCCGAACTTATACAAGAGACCCAGTACTTC. Protein: CASSVYAELIQETQYF.

The V call is TRBV4-1, the J call TRBJ1-2; 8 bases line up with TRBD1. Trimming removed 2 bases from V and 5 bases from J; junction bases left unmatched: 13. CDR1 is MGHRA, CDR2 YSYEKL, per germline. The CDR3 extends over 17 amino acids. The CDR3 coding sequence is TGCGCCAGCAGCCAAACTCTCATGCGGGACAGGAGTTATGGCTACACCTTC. Translating gives CASSQTLMRDRSYGYTF.

The chain joins TRBV27 to TRBJ2-1, with a weak D call TRBD2 (5 bases). Germline V gene data show CDR1 as MNHEY and CDR2 as SMNVEV (reference sequence). V was clipped by 3 bases and J by 5 bases, with 8 bases between them. The CDR3 sequence is 13 residues long. The CDR3 DNA reads TGTGCCAGCAGTTTCTCAGCGGACAATGAGCAGTTCTTC. It is translated as CASSFSADNEQFF.

The chain combines TRBV9 with TRBJ2-3; 10 bases are a match to TRBD2. The CDR3 contains 16 residues. The V gene end was trimmed by 3 bases and the J gene end by 4 bases; junction bases not matched to a gene: 8. Germline values: CDR1 SGDLS, CDR2 YYNGEE. CDR3 coding DNA: TGTGCCAGCAGCGCGAACCTAGCGGGGGCTGCAGATACGCAGTATTTT. This gives the protein CASSANLAGAADTQYF.

The chain combines TRBV18 with TRBJ2-6; D is ambiguous. V was trimmed by 3 bases and J by 4 bases, leaving 16 bases between them. CDR1 and CDR2 from the germline V gene are KGHSH and LQKENI. CDR3 length equals 17 residues. The CDR3 sequence: CASSPPPRGSGANVLTF. The CDR3 nucleotides are TGTGCCAGCTCACCCCCCCCAAGAGGTTCGGGGGCCAACGTCCTGACTTTC.

The DNA of the CDR3 is TGTGCCAGCAGCTCAAGTCTGGGGGGTAATGAAAAACTGTTTTTT. Translating it yields CASSSSLGGNEKLFF. The chain combines TRBV11-1 with TRBJ1-4; weak D call: TRBD1 (5 bases). Germline V gene lookup returns CDR1 SGHAT and CDR2 FQDESV (reference sequence). The CDR3 is 15 residues long. The ends were cut back, 4 bases at V and 4 bases at J, with 13 bases in the middle.

The CDR3 is CASSIRTGYGYTF. The CDR3 DNA reads as TGTGCCAGTAGTATCCGGACAGGCTATGGCTACACCTTC. The genes are TRBV19 and TRBJ1-2, with 7 bases identical to TRBD1. Germline V gene lookup returns CDR1 LNHDA and CDR2 SQIVND (reference sequence). The CDR3 contains 13 residues. J gave up 4 bases and V 3 bases, and 2 bases lay outside the gene matches.

This clone was counted many times. The genes are TRBV30 and TRBJ2-2, with a weak D call TRBD2 (5 bases). V lost 1 base and J lost 5, with 8 bases in between. CDR3 length: 13 residues. CDR1 and CDR2 (germline): GTSNPN, SVGIG (reference sequence). As DNA, the CDR3 is TGTGCCTGGAGTGCCCTAGCTACCGGGGAGCTGTTTTTT. Translating it yields CAWSALATGELFF.

This clone was counted once. Written as DNA, the CDR3 is TGCGCCAGCAGCTTGGCCGGGACACCTACTAACTATGGCTACACCTTC. It encodes CASSLAGTPTNYGYTF. The chain joins TRBV5-1 to TRBJ1-2, with D possibly TRBD1 on 6 matching bases. CDR1 and CDR2 (germline): SGHRS, YFSETQ. The V and J ends lost 0 bases and 0 bases respectively, with 12 bases between them. This CDR3 contains 16 residues. The full variable domain, rest sourced from reference TRBV5-1 and TRBJ1-2, is KAGVTQTPRYLIKTRGQQVTLSCSPISGHRSVSWYQQTPGQGLQFLFEYFSETQRNKGNFPGRFSGRQFSNSRSEMNVSTLELGDSALYLCASSLAGTPTNYGYTFGSGTRLTVV.

V and J are TRBV7-9 and TRBJ1-2, with 9 bases lining up with TRBD1. The CDR3 is 14 amino acids. Trimming took 7 bases from V and 6 from J; bases not matched to a gene: 9. CDR1 is SEHNR and CDR2 is FQNEAQ in the germline V gene (reference sequence). The CDR3 DNA follows: TGTGCCAGCACCCTAAACAGGGGGCAGGATGGCTACACCTTC. It is translated as CASTLNRGQDGYTF.

CDR3 protein: CASSLEQGAYGYTF. The CDR3 DNA is TGCGCCAGCAGCTTGGAACAGGGTGCCTATGGCTACACCTTC. This chain uses TRBV5-1 with TRBJ1-2, with D possibly being TRBD1 (6 bases). The CDR3 consists of 14 residues. Trimming pared 0 bases from V and 4 bases from J, leaving 10 bases between. The germline V gene has CDR1 SGHRS and CDR2 YFSETQ.